This is a list of T cell receptor beta chains from one sample in a study of T-cell memory formation after mild COVID-19. TCRdb itself ran the 5' RACE reads through MiXCR, one entry per CDR3 protein. The sample has 550,000 to 700,000 distinct CDR3 sequences, about 18% seen once. Sequencing used PBMCs or a T cell subset sorted from them (not recorded which). The receptors shown here come from an adult woman who had mild COVID-19 (a few samples of this study predate the infection). Cell type and time point are not known. CDR3s include the opening cysteine and the closing phenylalanine or tryptophan. D genes are given only for firm matches. Part of the rows lack a size; the others show once, few, many or a class for expanded clones.

V	J	D	size	CDR3	DNA
TRBV20-1	TRBJ1-1	.	many	CSARPEGGWTEAFF	TGCAGTGCTAGACCCGAGGGGGGTTGGACTGAAGCTTTCTTT
TRBV7-3	TRBJ2-7	TRBD2	few	CASSFVRLAAYEQYF	TGTGCCAGCAGCTTTGTTAGGCTAGCGGCCTACGAGCAGTACTTC
TRBV6-1	TRBJ2-3	.	few	CASSRDRLGDTQYF	TGTGCCAGCAGCCGGGACCGCCTAGGAGATACGCAGTATTTT
TRBV2	TRBJ1-1	.	.	CASSEGGAGITEAFF	TGTGCCAGCAGTGAGGGGGGGGCAGGCATCACTGAAGCTTTCTTT
TRBV10-2	TRBJ1-1	.	.	CASSESLSDYTEAFF	TGCGCCAGCAGTGAGTCGTTGTCGGACTACACTGAAGCTTTCTTT
TRBV5-1	TRBJ2-5	.	many	CASSSNFDTPGTQYF	TGCGCCAGCAGCTCCAACTTCGACACGCCGGGGACCCAGTACTTC
TRBV9	TRBJ2-1	TRBD2	many	CASSVSGGSYNEQFF	TGTGCCAGCAGTGTTAGCGGGGGATCCTACAATGAGCAGTTCTTC
TRBV7-2	TRBJ2-2	.	.	CASSQEVGELFF	TGTGCCAGCAGTCAAGAGGTGGGGGAGCTGTTTTTT
TRBV4-2	TRBJ2-7	TRBD2	many	CASSPGLAGTYEQYF	TGTGCCAGCAGCCCGGGACTAGCGGGAACATACGAGCAGTACTTC
TRBV2	TRBJ1-2	.	.	CASCDFPWSGYTF	TGTGCCAGCTGCGACTTCCCCTGGAGCGGCTACACCTTC
TRBV20-1	TRBJ2-3	.	.	CSATNRLDTQYF	TGCAGTGCCACAAACAGGTTGGATACGCAGTATTTT
TRBV12-3/TRBV12-4	TRBJ2-3	TRBD2	few	CASSSIAGGSGTQYF	TGTGCCAGCAGTTCTATAGCGGGGGGGAGCGGTACGCAGTATTTT
TRBV12-3/TRBV12-4	TRBJ2-5	.	many	CASRKNQETQYF	TGTGCCAGCAGGAAGAACCAAGAGACCCAGTACTTC
TRBV5-1	TRBJ2-3	TRBD2	few	CASSLAWRLAGGGTDTQYF	TGCGCCAGCAGCTTGGCCTGGCGACTAGCGGGAGGGGGCACAGATACGCAGTATTTT
TRBV29-1	TRBJ2-3	TRBD1	many	CSVDGTGTDTQYF	TGCAGCGTTGACGGGACAGGGACAGATACGCAGTATTTT
TRBV4-1	TRBJ2-5	TRBD2	few	CASSQGERGGFQETQYF	TGCGCCAGCAGCCAAGGGGAGCGGGGGGGCTTCCAAGAGACCCAGTACTTC
TRBV5-8	TRBJ2-3	TRBD1	few	CASSDLLRQGTLTDTQYF	TGTGCCAGCAGCGACCTCTTGAGACAGGGGACGTTAACAGATACGCAGTATTTT
TRBV25-1	TRBJ1-4	.	.	CASSESRIATNEKLFF	TGTGCCAGCAGTGAATCGCGGATTGCAACTAATGAAAAACTGTTTTTT
TRBV19	TRBJ2-4	.	many	CASSIMVGGIAKNIQYF	TGTGCCAGTAGTATTATGGTTGGAGGGATCGCCAAAAACATTCAGTACTTC
TRBV7-2	TRBJ2-3	TRBD2	.	CASSLGLSADTQYF	TGTGCCAGCAGCTTGGGACTATCCGCAGATACGCAGTATTTT
TRBV5-1	TRBJ2-1	TRBD1	few	CASSLDGQGGNEQFF	TGCGCCAGCAGCTTGGATGGACAGGGTGGTAATGAGCAGTTCTTC
TRBV12-3/TRBV12-4	TRBJ2-2	.	.	CASSLGDYYTGELFF	TGTGCCAGCAGTTTAGGGGATTACTACACCGGGGAGCTGTTTTTT
TRBV9	TRBJ2-5	.	few	CASSVEVKSAQYF	TGTGCCAGCAGCGTAGAGGTGAAATCGGCCCAGTACTTC
TRBV25-1	TRBJ1-2	.	few	CASSSSFGRVDYGYTF	TGTGCCAGCAGCTCTTCGTTCGGCAGGGTTGACTATGGCTACACCTTC
TRBV7-8	TRBJ2-7	.	.	CASSLALPAYEQYF	TGTGCCAGCAGCTTAGCGCTACCAGCCTACGAGCAGTACTTC
TRBV5-1	TRBJ1-1	.	few	CASSLGGFGTEAFF	TGCGCCAGCAGCTTGGGTGGGTTTGGTACTGAAGCTTTCTTT
TRBV6-2/TRBV6-3	TRBJ1-5	TRBD1	.	CASSYGGGRQPQHF	TGTGCCAGCAGTTACGGAGGGGGCAGGCAGCCCCAGCATTTT
TRBV24-1	TRBJ2-2	TRBD2	.	CATEQTSGNTGELFF	TGTGCCACCGAGCAGACTAGCGGGAACACCGGGGAGCTGTTTTTT
TRBV29-1	TRBJ2-7	.	.	CSGGRGDEQYF	TGCAGCGGTGGCAGGGGCGACGAGCAGTACTTC
TRBV7-9	TRBJ2-7	.	many	CASSLETYYEQYF	TGTGCCAGCAGCTTAGAGACCTACTACGAGCAGTACTTC
TRBV15	TRBJ2-2	.	.	CATSRDRANTGELFF	TGTGCCACCAGCAGAGACAGGGCGAACACCGGGGAGCTGTTTTTT
TRBV7-8	TRBJ2-7	.	.	CASSSYRDSYEQYF	TGTGCCAGCAGCTCGTACAGGGACTCCTACGAGCAGTACTTC
TRBV20-1	TRBJ1-1	.	.	CSARGGTGPTEAFF	TGCAGTGCTAGGGGGGGGACTGGCCCCACTGAAGCTTTCTTT
TRBV6-2/TRBV6-3	TRBJ2-1	TRBD1	few	CASSRIKGQYFNEQFF	TGTGCCAGCAGCCGAATAAAGGGACAGTATTTCAATGAGCAGTTCTTC
TRBV7-9	TRBJ2-5	TRBD1	many	CASSSLQTGEETQYF	TGTGCCAGCAGCTCCCTACAGACAGGGGAAGAGACCCAGTACTTC
TRBV5-1	TRBJ1-1	TRBD1	few	CASSLGWTGRNTEAFF	TGCGCCAGCAGCTTGGGGTGGACAGGGAGGAACACTGAAGCTTTCTTT
TRBV24-1	TRBJ2-1	.	few	CATSDQGYGEQFF	TGTGCCACCAGTGATCAGGGGTATGGTGAGCAGTTCTTC
TRBV5-1	TRBJ2-3	TRBD2	.	CASSRVSGARTDTQYF	TGCGCCAGCAGTCGGGTTAGCGGGGCCCGGACAGATACGCAGTATTTT
TRBV24-1	TRBJ2-7	.	.	CATSQGYEQYF	TGTGCCACCAGTCAGGGCTACGAGCAGTACTTC
TRBV4-2	TRBJ2-2	TRBD1	.	CASSQDGGQGRGELFF	TGTGCCAGCAGCCAAGATGGGGGACAGGGGCGCGGGGAGCTGTTTTTT
TRBV4-3	TRBJ1-2	TRBD1	.	CASRTGAEEDGYTF	TGCGCCAGCAGAACAGGGGCAGAAGAGGACGGCTACACCTTC